The clone carrying this TCR beta chain has just a few counts. Its antigen is as yet unknown. Vbeta (60) and Jbeta (13) primers were used in the PCR. Generated by immunoSEQ multiplex PCR, the TCRdb table keeps only in-frame clones and is missing some. The table records about 130,000 clones, 8% to 11% of them present only once. This sample is part of a study of cytomegalovirus exposure and HLA in healthy donors. Study-level information: Unique TCRs numbering some 77 million, obtained from HLA-typed donors, made up an early data release. When over 300 donors were genotyped, roughly 82% of them were found to fall in the Caucasian-associated ancestry cluster. Overall study results and limits: Segments of the TCR beta V type were, in most cases, productive about 87% or about 30% of the time in an earlier analysis. Reports described diagnosis of cytomegalovirus status by the classifier as highly specific and sensitive.

This receptor was taken from a woman between 18 and 30 years old in good health and CMV-seropositive. Sequencing was performed on PBMCs.

CDR3 nucleotides: TGTGCCAGCACCGGGGGGGGTGTCAATGAGCAGTTCTTC. Translating it yields CASTGGGVNEQFF. The gene calls are TRBV27 and TRBJ2-1; 8 positions match TRBD2. This CDR3 region has 13 residues. V was clipped by 7 bases and J by 6 bases; unmatched bases: 5. Germline CDR1 MNHEY, CDR2 SMNVEV (reference sequence).